The present T cell receptor beta chain was sequenced within a study of shared clonotypes between healthy human individuals. Per the germline V gene, CDR1 is LGHNA and CDR2 is YSLEER. V was clipped by 2 bases and J by 0 bases, with 7 bases between them. CDR3 length: 14 amino acids. In the naive CD8 group, cells lacked CD45RO and were positively selected for CCR7, so terminally differentiated effector memory CD45RA+ cells were left out. The donors were all Caucasian adults (living in Nashville, Tennessee). The method was immunoSEQ multiplex PCR; TCRdb's version includes in-frame clones alone and lacks a portion of them. This sample has millions of clones, with 93% found just once.

The TCR originated in a man between 18 and 29 years old in good health. Some clones in this sample may be carry-over from other donors' samples. The genes are TRBV4-3 and TRBJ1-1; D not certain. The sequencing input was naive CD8+ T cells from PBMCs. This CDR3 reads CASSQQVMNTEAFF. The DNA of the CDR3 is TGCGCCAGCAGCCAACAAGTGATGAACACTGAAGCTTTCTTT.